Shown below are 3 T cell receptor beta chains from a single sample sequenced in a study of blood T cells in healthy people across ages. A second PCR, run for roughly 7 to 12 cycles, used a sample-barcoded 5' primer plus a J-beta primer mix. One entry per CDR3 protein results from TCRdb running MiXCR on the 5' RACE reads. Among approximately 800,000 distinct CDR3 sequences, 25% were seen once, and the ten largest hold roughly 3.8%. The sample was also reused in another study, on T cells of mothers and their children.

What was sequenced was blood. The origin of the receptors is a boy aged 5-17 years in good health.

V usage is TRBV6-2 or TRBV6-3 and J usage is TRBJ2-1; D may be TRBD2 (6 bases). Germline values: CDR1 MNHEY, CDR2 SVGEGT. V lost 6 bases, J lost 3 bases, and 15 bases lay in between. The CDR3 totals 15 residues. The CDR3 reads CASSPASVLYNEQFF. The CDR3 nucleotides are TGTGCCAGCAGCCCCGCTAGCGTACTCTACAATGAGCAGTTCTTC.

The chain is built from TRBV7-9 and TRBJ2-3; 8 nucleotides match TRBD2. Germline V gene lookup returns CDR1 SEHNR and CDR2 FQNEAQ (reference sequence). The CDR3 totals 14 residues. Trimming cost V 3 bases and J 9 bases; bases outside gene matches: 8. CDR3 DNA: TGTGCCAGCAGCTTCTCCGGGGGGGCCGGAACGCAGTATTTT. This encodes CASSFSGGAGTQYF. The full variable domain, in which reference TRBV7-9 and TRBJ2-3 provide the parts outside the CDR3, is DTGVSQNPRHKITKRGQNVTFRCDPISEHNRLYWYRQTLGQGPEFLTYFQNEAQLEKSRLLSDRFSAERPKGSFSTLEIQRTEQGDSAMYLCASSFSGGAGTQYFGPGTRLTVL.

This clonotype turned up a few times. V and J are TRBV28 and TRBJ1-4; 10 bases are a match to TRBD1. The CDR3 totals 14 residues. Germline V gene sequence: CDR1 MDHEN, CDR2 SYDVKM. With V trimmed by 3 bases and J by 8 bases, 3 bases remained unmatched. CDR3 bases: TGTGCCAGCAGTTTCCCGGGACAGGGGGAAAAACTGTTTTTT. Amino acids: CASSFPGQGEKLFF.